This TCR beta chain was profiled in a study of blood T cells in healthy people across ages. Study-level findings and limits: Comparison with aged donors showed that long-lived donors had more naive CD4+ cells and higher diversity. Older age went with lower TCR beta diversity per million T cells, in a roughly linear way. Any conclusive comparison of naive versus antigen-experienced cells was prevented by using unsorted PBMCs.

Primers used in a second PCR of about 6 to 11 cycles were a sample-barcoded 5' primer and a J-beta primer mix. A single record per CDR3 protein comes from TCRdb applying MiXCR to the 5' RACE reads. The repertoire has some 890,000 distinct CDR3 sequences, roughly 28% of them found once; the top ten carry more than 8.5%. This clonotype was recorded at least ten times. Its antigen is still unknown. The CDR3 sequence is 14 residues long. Germline V gene data show CDR1 as LGHNA and CDR2 as YSLEER. Unmatched junction bases numbered 2, after V lost 4 bases and J lost 0 bases. Separately, the same data were catalogued under a study of T cells of mothers and their children.

This clonotype was sampled from a woman between 35 and 50 years old in good health. The sample was blood. The chain recombines TRBV4-3 with TRBJ1-2, with TRBD1 identical over 7 bases. In DNA form, the CDR3 reads TGCGCCAGCAGCCGACAGGGCGCTAACTATGGCTACACCTTC. Amino acid sequence: CASSRQGANYGYTF.